This T cell receptor beta chain came from a study of T cells after yellow fever vaccination. Overall study context: In the case of low-cell-number fractions, SMART-Seq v4 Ultra Low Input was used for preparation. Study-wide results and caveats: Among primary-vaccination clones, most reappeared after the booster, at approximately 97% for CD4 and more than 75% for CD8. Few clonotypes appeared in both CD4 and CD8 compartments.

This CDR3 is 15 amino acids long. Trimming removed 2 bases from V and 6 bases from J, with 13 bases in between. The germline gives CDR1 MNHEY, CDR2 SVGAGI. The 5'RACE template-switching step produced TCR cDNA and added a universal primer site and UMIs. TCRdb passed the 5' RACE reads through MiXCR, listing each CDR3 protein once. The sample lists almost 600,000 distinct CDR3 sequences; roughly 12% were seen once. Of note for this clonotype: Its specificity is not known.

The source is a man between 25 and 39 years old who received the YFV17D yellow fever vaccine. This sample comprised PBMCs, obtained on the day of the yellow fever booster vaccination. The chain joins TRBV6-5 to TRBJ2-2; maybe TRBD2 (6 bases). CDR3 coding DNA: TGTGCCAGCAGTTACGAATTTACGGGGGCCGGGGAGCTGTTTTTT. Its protein is CASSYEFTGAGELFF.